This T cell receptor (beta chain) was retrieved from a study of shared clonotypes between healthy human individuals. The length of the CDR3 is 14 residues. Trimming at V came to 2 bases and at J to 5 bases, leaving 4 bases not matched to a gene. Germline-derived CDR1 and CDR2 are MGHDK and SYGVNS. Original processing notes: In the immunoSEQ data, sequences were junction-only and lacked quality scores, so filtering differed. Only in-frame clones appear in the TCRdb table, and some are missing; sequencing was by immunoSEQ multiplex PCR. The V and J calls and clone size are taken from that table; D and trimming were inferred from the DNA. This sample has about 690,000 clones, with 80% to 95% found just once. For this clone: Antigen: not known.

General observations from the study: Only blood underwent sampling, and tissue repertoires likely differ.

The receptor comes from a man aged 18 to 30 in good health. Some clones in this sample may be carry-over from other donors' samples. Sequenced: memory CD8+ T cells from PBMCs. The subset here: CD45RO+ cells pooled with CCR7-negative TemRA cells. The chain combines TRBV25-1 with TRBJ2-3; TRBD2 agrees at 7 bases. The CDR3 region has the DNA TGTGCCAGCAGTGAAAGCCTAGCGGTAGATACGCAGTATTTT. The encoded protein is CASSESLAVDTQYF.